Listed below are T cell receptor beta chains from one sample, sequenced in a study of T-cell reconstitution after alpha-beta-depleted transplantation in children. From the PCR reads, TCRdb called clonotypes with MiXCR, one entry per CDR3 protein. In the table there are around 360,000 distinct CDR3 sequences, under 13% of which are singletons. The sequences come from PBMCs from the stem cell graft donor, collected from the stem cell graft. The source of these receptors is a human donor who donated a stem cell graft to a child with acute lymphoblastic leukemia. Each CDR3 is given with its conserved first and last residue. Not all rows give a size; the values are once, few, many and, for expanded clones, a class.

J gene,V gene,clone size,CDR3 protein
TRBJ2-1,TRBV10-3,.,CAISDSDFSYNEQFF
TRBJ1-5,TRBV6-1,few,CASSEFQPQHF
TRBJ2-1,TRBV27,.,CASSPHQQAPYNEQFF
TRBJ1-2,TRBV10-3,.,CAISGLDRGQGYTF
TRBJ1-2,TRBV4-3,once,CASSLPGQPYGYTF
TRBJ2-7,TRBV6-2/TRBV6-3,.,CASRRRGASYEQYF
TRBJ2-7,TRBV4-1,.,CASSHLGDEQYF
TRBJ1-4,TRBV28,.,CASSLSPGGSEKLFF
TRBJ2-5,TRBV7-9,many,CASSLARDQETQYF
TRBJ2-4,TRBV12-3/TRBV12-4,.,CASSFTTVAKNIQYF
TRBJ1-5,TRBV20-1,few,CSARVFGSASEPQHF
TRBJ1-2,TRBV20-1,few,CSARDRGLPNYGYTF
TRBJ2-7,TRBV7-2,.,CASSLARYYEQYF
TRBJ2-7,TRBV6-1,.,CASSLGRSGGNEQYF
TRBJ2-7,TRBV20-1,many,CSAGGRGSYEQYF
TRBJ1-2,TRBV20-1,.,CSARPVQANYGYTF
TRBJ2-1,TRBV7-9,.,CASSLATSAGNEQFF
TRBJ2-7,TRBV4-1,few,CASSPRTSGRNYYEQYF
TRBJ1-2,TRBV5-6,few,CASGRVDGYGYTF
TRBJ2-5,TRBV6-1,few,CASSPATSGPQETQYF
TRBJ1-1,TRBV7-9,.,CASSYPGRVATEAFF
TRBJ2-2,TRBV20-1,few,CSARAYTLRGHTNTGELFF
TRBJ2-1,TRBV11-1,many,CASTSGAAYNEQFF
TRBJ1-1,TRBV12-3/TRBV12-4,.,CASRQYRGMSEAFF
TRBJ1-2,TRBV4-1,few,CASSQDTAGGYTF
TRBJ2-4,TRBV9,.,CASSVAEAKNIQYF
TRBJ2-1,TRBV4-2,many,CASSQDRLGVGSYNEQFF
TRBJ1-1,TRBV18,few,CASSPYRGTEAFF
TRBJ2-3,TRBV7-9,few,CASSLAPTGMETDTQYF
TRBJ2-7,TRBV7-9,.,CASSLEGRYEQYF
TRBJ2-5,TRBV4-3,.,CASSQDGPAGGWETQYF
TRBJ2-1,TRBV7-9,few,CASSLFSAGAYNEQFF
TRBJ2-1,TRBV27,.,CASSLTPGTWPSEQFF
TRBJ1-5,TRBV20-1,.,CSATGGEVLLEGQPQHF
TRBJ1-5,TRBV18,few,CASSPSSGLRNQPQHF
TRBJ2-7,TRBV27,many,CASSSGGSGRYEQYF
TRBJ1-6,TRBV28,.,CASSFPYSGPNSPLHF
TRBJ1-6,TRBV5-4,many,CASSLTDRVGSPLHF
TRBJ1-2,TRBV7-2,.,CASSLALGAHGYTF
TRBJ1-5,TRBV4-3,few,CASSQDPGVIQPQHF
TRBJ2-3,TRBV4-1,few,CASSYRDDTQYF
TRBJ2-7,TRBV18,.,CASSIATSGSPYEQYF